The 21 T cell receptor beta chains given below trace back to one sample, sequenced in a study of radiation and T cells in renal cell carcinoma. The time point was: baseline pretreatment blood. Treatment noted: 15 Gy SBRT to primary tumor, nephrectomy 4 weeks later. Sequencing used immunoSEQ multiplex PCR; TCRdb keeps in-frame clones, though not all of them. Of 130,000 or so clones listed, about 88% are singletons. This specimen consisted of blood, obtained from a patient whose treatment included radiotherapy and nephrectomy. The receptor source for this set is a woman in her forties or fifties with renal cell carcinoma.

V is TRBV27 and J is TRBJ1-1, with D maybe TRBD1 (5 bases). The CDR3 extends over 13 amino acids. Germline V gene sequence: CDR1 MNHEY, CDR2 SMNVEV (reference sequence). Deletions cut 4 bases from V and 6 bases from J, with 12 bases between. CDR3 protein: CASSYGVGAEAFF. For the CDR3, the DNA is TGTGCCAGCAGTTATGGGGTGGGGGCTGAAGCTTTCTTT.

The rearrangement joins TRBV4-3 to TRBJ2-2, with D hard to call. V lost 3 bases, J lost 7 bases, and 12 bases lay in between. The CDR3 length is 14 residues. CDR1 is LGHNA, CDR2 YSLEER, per germline. In DNA, the CDR3 is TGCGCCAGCAGCCAGCCCGGTCCAGTCGGGGAGCTGTTTTTT. Translated, it gives CASSQPGPVGELFF.

The J gene is TRBJ1-4, the V gene TRBV6-1, with TRBD1 identical over 7 bases. J gave up 8 bases and V 3 bases, and 6 bases lay outside the gene matches. The CDR3 is 14 amino acids. Germline V CDR1 and CDR2: MNHNS, SASEGT. Written as DNA, the CDR3 is TGTGCCAGCAGTGACCCCGGGACAGCAGAAAAACTGTTTTTT. It codes for CASSDPGTAEKLFF.

This chain joins TRBV18 and TRBJ1-2; 8 nucleotides match TRBD1. This CDR3 has 17 residues. CDR1 is KGHSH, CDR2 LQKENI, per germline. With V trimmed by 3 bases and J by 5 bases, 14 bases remained unmatched. This chain's CDR3 is CASSPFLQGAQGYGYTF. The CDR3 DNA reads as TGTGCCAGCTCACCTTTCCTTCAGGGGGCGCAAGGTTATGGCTACACCTTC.

This clone has just one count. This CDR3 is also generated by other DNA sequences in the sample. The chain joins TRBV15 to TRBJ2-7; 7 bases agree with TRBD1. Germline V gives CDR1 LNHNV, CDR2 YYDKDF (reference sequence). V shed 3 bases and J 4 bases; nucleotides not matched to a gene: 3. The CDR3 has 13 residues. The DNA for the CDR3 is TGTGCCACCAGCAGGACAGGGCGATACGAGCAGTACTTC. It translates to CATSRTGRYEQYF.

V and J are TRBV7-9 and TRBJ2-2; tentatively, D is TRBD1 (6 bases). V lost 7 bases, J lost 4 bases, and 16 bases lay in between. CDR1 SEHNR and CDR2 FQNEAQ come from the germline V gene (reference sequence). The CDR3 is 15 residues long. As DNA, the CDR3 is TGTGCCAGCAACCAAAACAGGGTTCGCACCGGGGAGCTGTTTTTT. It yields the protein CASNQNRVRTGELFF.

J is TRBJ1-2 and V is TRBV5-6; D might be TRBD1 (6 bases). V gave up 1 base and J gave up 1 base, with 11 bases separating them. Germline V gene data show CDR1 as SGHDT and CDR2 as YYEEEE. The CDR3 contains 15 residues. The CDR3 loop reads CASSLLDRHNYGYTF. The CDR3 region has the DNA TGTGCCAGCAGCTTGCTGGACAGACATAACTATGGCTACACCTTC.

J is TRBJ2-6 and V is TRBV11-2; TRBD1 might be the D (6 bases). Germline lookup yields CDR1 SGHAT and CDR2 FQNNGV. V lost 1 base and J lost 4, with 8 bases in between. The CDR3 has 15 residues. CDR3 amino acids: CASSLGTEGANVLTF. The CDR3 region has the DNA TGTGCCAGCAGCTTAGGGACAGAGGGGGCCAACGTCCTGACTTTC.

This rearrangement joins TRBV6-1 to TRBJ1-2; a weak D match, TRBD1 (5 bases). V dropped 10 bases and J dropped 0 bases, with 12 bases sitting between them. The germline CDR1 and CDR2 sequences are MNHNS and SASEGT. The CDR3 sequence is 13 residues long. The CDR3: CATQTEANYGYTF. The CDR3 DNA reads TGTGCCACACAGACAGAAGCTAACTATGGCTACACCTTC.

A word on this clone: Other DNA sequences in this specimen translate into the identical CDR3. The genes are TRBV6-5 and TRBJ2-5, with D possibly being TRBD1 (5 bases). This CDR3 has 13 amino acids. Trimming removed 3 bases at V and 4 bases at J, with 9 bases between. CDR1 and CDR2 from the germline V gene are MNHEY and SVGAGI. Here the CDR3 DNA reads TGTGCCAGCAGTTATCAGGGCCGAGAGACCCAGTACTTC. Translation gives CASSYQGRETQYF.

The V gene is TRBV4-3, the J gene TRBJ1-3; D unclear. The V and J ends lost 5 bases and 4 bases respectively, with 6 bases between them. CDR1 and CDR2 (germline): LGHNA, YSLEER. This CDR3 is built from 12 residues. DNA for the CDR3: TGCGCCAGCAGCTCCCGAGGAAACACCATATATTTT. The encoded protein is CASSSRGNTIYF.

This sequence joins TRBV4-2 and TRBJ1-3; 7 nucleotides agree with TRBD1. With 0 bases clipped from V and 8 bases from J, the junction kept 10 bases outside the gene matches. Germline CDR1 is LGHNA and CDR2 is YNFKEQ. The CDR3 contains 16 residues. The CDR3 region is CASSQDTSRQGDTIYF. The CDR3 DNA is TGTGCCAGCAGCCAAGATACGTCCAGACAGGGCGACACCATATATTTT.

The chain employs TRBV2 and TRBJ2-3; D might be TRBD1 (6 bases). The CDR3 has 14 amino acids. CDR1 and CDR2 from the germline V gene are SNHLY and FYNNEI. With 6 bases removed from V and 4 bases from J, the gap between germline ends came to 14 bases. The CDR3 sequence is CASSGTGIADTQYF. The CDR3 region has the DNA TGTGCCAGCAGCGGTACAGGGATCGCAGATACGCAGTATTTT.

This clone was counted between two and nine times. CDR3 region: CASSLWTGVGSYEQYF. The DNA of the CDR3 is TGTGCCAGCAGCCTATGGACAGGTGTAGGCTCCTACGAGCAGTACTTC. The chain is built from TRBV7-3 and TRBJ2-7; 7 positions match TRBD1. This CDR3 is 16 amino acids long. From germline, CDR1 is SGHTA and CDR2 FQGTGA. V dropped 5 bases and J dropped 0; count of bases not matched to a gene: 10.

J is TRBJ2-2 and V is TRBV7-8, with 7 bases matching TRBD1. Per germline, CDR1 SGHVS and CDR2 FQNEAQ. Trimming at V came to 3 bases and at J to 1 base, leaving 2 bases not matched to a gene. The CDR3 totals 15 residues. CDR3 sequence (DNA): TGTGCCAGCAGCTTCCGGACAGGGAACACCGGGGAGCTGTTTTTT. It codes for CASSFRTGNTGELFF. The whole variable domain, filled in from reference TRBV7-8 and TRBJ2-2, reads GAGVSQSPRYKVAKRGQDVALRCDPISGHVSLFWYQQALGQGPEFLTYFQNEAQLDKSGLPSDRFFAERPEGSVSTLKIQRTQQEDSAVYLCASSFRTGNTGELFFGEGSRLTVL.

The chain uses TRBV5-1 and TRBJ2-2; D gene uncertain. The germline V gene encodes CDR1 SGHRS and CDR2 YFSETQ. There are 13 residues in the CDR3. The V end was cut by 0 bases, the J end by 6 bases, with 6 bases between. The CDR3 here is CASSLDGSGELFF. The CDR3 DNA reads as TGCGCCAGCAGCTTGGATGGTTCCGGGGAGCTGTTTTTT.

The CDR3 region has the DNA TGTGCCAGCAGTATACACACCGGGGAGCTGTTTTTT. Protein sequence: CASSIHTGELFF. This chain joins TRBV6-6 and TRBJ2-2, with no clear D. Germline V gene data show CDR1 as MNHNY and CDR2 as SVGAGI (reference sequence). The CDR3 covers 12 residues. The germline V and J ends were trimmed by 5 bases and 3 bases, with 4 bases remaining between them.

The rearrangement joins TRBV30 to TRBJ1-4; TRBD1 matches 7 bases. V shed 1 base and J 10 bases; nucleotides not matched to a gene: 15. Germline CDR1 and CDR2: GTSNPN and SVGIG (reference sequence). The CDR3 has 16 amino acids. CDR3 loop: CAWSAQGGRYMGKLFF. The DNA of the CDR3 is TGTGCCTGGAGTGCCCAGGGGGGACGGTACATGGGAAAACTGTTTTTT.

The chain links TRBV9 to TRBJ1-2, with a possible D match to TRBD1 (5 bases). The germline V gene encodes CDR1 SGDLS and CDR2 YYNGEE. The CDR3 totals 17 residues. V was clipped by 6 bases and J by 8 bases, with 29 bases between them. The CDR3 DNA is TGTGCCAGCACCAAGTCCGACGTAGAGCGGGGCCTTGTCGGCTACACCTTC. Protein: CASTKSDVERGLVGYTF.

The chain is built from TRBV2 and TRBJ2-3; D remains ambiguous. Germline lookup yields CDR1 SNHLY and CDR2 FYNNEI. V dropped 7 bases and J dropped 5 bases, with 13 bases sitting between them. This CDR3 has 13 amino acids. In DNA form, the CDR3 reads TGTGCCAGCAACCGGGCACGGCAAGATACGCAGTATTTT. It yields the protein CASNRARQDTQYF.

This chain links TRBV19 with TRBJ1-2; D is ambiguous. Germline values: CDR1 LNHDA, CDR2 SQIVND (reference sequence). V lost 3 bases and J 4 bases, leaving 9 bases between the germline ends. The CDR3 extends over 13 amino acids. The DNA of the CDR3 is TGTGCCAGTAGTATTGAGTGGGGCTATGGCTACACCTTC. Protein product: CASSIEWGYGYTF.